Sequencing of this TCR beta chain was carried out in a study of blood T cell repertoires in COVID-19. Across the study: PBMCs, B-cell-depleted T cells, or T cells provided the cDNA or gDNA that made up the material.

In the authors' methods: Amplification with reference gene primers provided the estimates of nucleated cell counts. Sequencing used immunoSEQ multiplex PCR; TCRdb keeps in-frame clones, though not all of them. That table is the source of V, J and clone size, and D and trimming were worked out from the DNA. Of under 200,000 clones in the sample, 82% are singletons; the top ten hold under 6.5%. Assignment of participants to cohorts was predicated upon participant-reported clinical history. Sequencing was done on a sample of PBMCs or T cells enriched from blood (not recorded which). The clonotype originates from an older woman with acute COVID-19.

The CDR3 sequence: CASRPLAGGPTETQYF. In DNA form, the CDR3 reads TGTGCCAGCAGACCCCTAGCGGGAGGGCCGACGGAGACCCAGTACTTC. The J gene is TRBJ2-5, the V gene TRBV5-4; 12 bases align to TRBD2. The J segment lost 5 bases and the V segment lost 5 bases, leaving 10 bases of the junction unmatched. There are 16 residues in the CDR3. CDR1 and CDR2 from the germline V gene are SGHNT and YYREEE (reference sequence). The full variable domain, completed using reference TRBV5-4 and TRBJ2-5, is ETGVTQSPTHLIKTRGQQVTLRCSSQSGHNTVSWYQQALGQGPQFIFQYYREEENGRGNFPPRFSGLQFPNYSSELNVNALELDDSALYLCASRPLAGGPTETQYFGPGTRLLVL.